This T cell receptor (beta chain) appears in the sequencing data of a study of CD8 T cells in ankylosing spondylitis. Researchers built TCR beta libraries using quantitative 5'-RACE with molecular barcodes. TCRdb re-analysed the 5' RACE reads in MiXCR, keeping a single row per CDR3 protein. Of about 360,000 distinct CDR3 sequences listed, roughly 15% were seen once; the top ten hold approximately 1.1%. There are 17 residues in the CDR3. The V gene's germline CDR1 is SGHRS and CDR2 YFSETQ. V was clipped by 0 bases and J by 2 bases, with 17 bases between them. Study-wide points: The study looked at matched synovial fluid samples from ankylosing spondylitis patients. Disease-linked clones were reported to be significantly enriched there. In synovial fluid and blood from reactive arthritis, some motif variants were previously reported. The study identified a TCR beta motif of seven or eight highly homologous variants that appeared characteristic of ankylosing spondylitis blood.

This clonotype was detected only a few times. Its antigen remains unidentified. The J gene is TRBJ1-2, the V gene TRBV5-1; D is unresolved. Input material: blood, either unsorted or a sorted T cell fraction (not recorded which). The TCR sequence derives from a male donor with ankylosing spondylitis or in good health (not recorded which). The CDR3 region has the DNA TGCGCCAGCAGCTTGGAGTCGGGTCCTAAGGAGAACTATGGCTACACCTTC. Its protein is CASSLESGPKENYGYTF. The full variable domain, in which reference TRBV5-1 and TRBJ1-2 provide the parts outside the CDR3, is KAGVTQTPRYLIKTRGQQVTLSCSPISGHRSVSWYQQTPGQGLQFLFEYFSETQRNKGNFPGRFSGRQFSNSRSEMNVSTLELGDSALYLCASSLESGPKENYGYTFGSGTRLTVV.